This paragraph covers one TCR beta chain sequence. Its specificity is unknown. The entry originates in a study of TIL therapy for anti-PD-1-resistant metastatic lung cancer. General study results and limits: Treatment-naive, never-smoker and oncogene-addicted patients were overrepresented in this highly selected cohort.

Documented time point: pre-treatment sample, taken before nivolumab and TIL therapy. Tumor tissue came from excised metastases, mostly pleural nodules or supraclavicular lymph nodes. Tumor harvest preceded PD-1/PD-L1 blockade, followed by nivolumab treatment. Enrollment ran from late 2017 to early 2020. The CDR3 is made up of 16 amino acids. The germline CDR1 and CDR2 sequences are LGHNA and YNFKEQ. Between the trimmed V and J ends, which lost 5 bases and 8 bases, there was a span of 22 bases. The libraries were made with immunoSEQ v3. Sequencing depth was approximately 2 million read pairs for survey level, about 5-6 million for deep. Generated by immunoSEQ multiplex PCR, the TCRdb table keeps only in-frame clones and is missing some. Of approximately 97,000 clones detected, about three fifths appear once; the ten largest clones hold approximately 11%.

The sequences come from tumor tissue, collected at baseline. The sequence was collected from a person between 30 and 80 years old with non-small cell lung cancer. The gene calls are TRBV4-2 and TRBJ1-3; maybe TRBD1 (6 bases). CDR3 DNA: TGTGCCAGCAGCACATATCCCACCGGGGGCCGCGACACCATATATTTT. Translation: CASSTYPTGGRDTIYF.